This passage covers 27 T cell receptor beta chains from one sample sequenced in a study of response to subunit inactivated influenza vaccine. TCRdb itself ran the RT-PCR reads through MiXCR, one entry per CDR3 protein. The data show 500,000 to 600,000 distinct CDR3 sequences, approximately 15% seen once. The sample here was CD4+ T cells sorted from PBMCs, taken roughly 24 months after vaccination. These receptor sequences come from a man between 50 and 75 years old who received an inactivated influenza vaccine.

A few counts support this clonotype. The chain employs TRBV20-1 and TRBJ2-1, with 7 bases lining up with TRBD2. The V segment lost 6 bases and the J segment 5 bases; nucleotides outside the gene matches: 10. The CDR3 runs 14 residues. Germline V lookup: CDR1 DFQATT, CDR2 SNEGSKA (reference sequence). CDR3 sequence: CSAIGASGNNEQFF. The CDR3 nucleotides are TGCAGTGCCATCGGGGCTAGCGGAAACAATGAGCAGTTCTTC.

This clonotype was detected a few times. V usage is TRBV20-1 and J usage is TRBJ2-1; 8 bases are shared with TRBD2. The CDR3 extends over 14 amino acids. The germline V gene encodes CDR1 DFQATT and CDR2 SNEGSKA (reference sequence). The J segment lost 2 bases and the V segment lost 6 bases, leaving 6 bases of the junction unmatched. In DNA, the CDR3 is TGCAGTGCACCCCGCGGGGGGACCTACAATGAGCAGTTCTTC. Protein product: CSAPRGGTYNEQFF.

This clonotype showed up just a few times. The CDR3 bases are TGTGCCAGCAGCCAAGAAGGGACCTACTATGGCTACACCTTC. It encodes CASSQEGTYYGYTF. This chain connects TRBV3-1 to TRBJ1-2; a possible D gene is TRBD1 (5 bases). V dropped 0 bases and J dropped 3 bases, with 8 bases sitting between them. The germline gives CDR1 LGHDT, CDR2 YNNKEL (reference sequence). CDR3 size: 14 residues.

The chain couples TRBV20-1 to TRBJ1-4, with D possibly matching TRBD1 (6 bases). CDR1 is DFQATT, CDR2 SNEGSKA, per germline (reference sequence). CDR3 length: 17 amino acids. V shed 1 base and J shed 2 bases, with 17 bases lying between them. For the CDR3, the DNA is TGCAGTGCTAGAGGGGCTTCGCGGGGGCAGACTAATGAAAAACTGTTTTTT. Protein sequence: CSARGASRGQTNEKLFF.

The CDR3 bases are TGCAGTGCTAGTATACGGTCCAGTGGCTACACCTTC. This gives the protein CSASIRSSGYTF. The V gene is TRBV20-1, the J gene TRBJ1-2; no clear D gene. Per germline, CDR1 DFQATT and CDR2 SNEGSKA (reference sequence). This CDR3 comprises 12 residues. V was clipped by 3 bases and J by 7 bases, with 12 bases between them.

This clonotype showed up just a few times. The rearrangement uses TRBV6-5 and TRBJ1-4, with a tentative D call TRBD1 (5 bases). This CDR3 is 13 amino acids long. Trimming stripped 8 bases from V and 8 bases from J, with 15 bases between. The V gene's germline CDR1 is MNHEY and CDR2 SVGAGI. The CDR3 region is CASRYDSREKLFF. The CDR3 coding sequence is TGTGCCAGCCGGTACGACAGCCGGGAAAAACTGTTTTTT.

At least ten counts were recorded for this clonotype. The chain links TRBV19 to TRBJ1-1; the match to TRBD1 covers 9 bases. Looked up from germline, CDR1 is LNHDA and CDR2 is SQIVND (reference sequence). V shed 6 bases, J shed 4 bases, and the junction held 6 bases outside the gene matches. CDR3 length: 14 amino acids. The CDR3 spells CASRHRDRVTEAFF. For the CDR3, the DNA is TGTGCCAGTAGACACCGGGACAGGGTCACTGAAGCTTTCTTT.

This clonotype was counted many times. The J gene is TRBJ1-1, the V gene TRBV12-3 or TRBV12-4, with 7 bases that match TRBD1. The trim removed 6 bases at V and 4 bases at J, leaving 8 bases unmatched. This CDR3 comprises 14 residues. CDR3 coding DNA: TGTGCCAGCAGGTTGACAGGGATGGGCACTGAAGCTTTCTTT. This encodes CASRLTGMGTEAFF.

The gene calls are TRBV2 and TRBJ2-7, with D possibly being TRBD1 (7 bases). There are 17 residues in the CDR3. Trimming took 2 bases from V and 4 from J, leaving 21 bases between them. Germline CDR1 is SNHLY and CDR2 is FYNNEI. The CDR3: CASSEHSLQGGPYEQYF. CDR3 sequence (DNA): TGTGCCAGCAGTGAACATTCTCTTCAGGGGGGACCGTACGAGCAGTACTTC. Combining the CDR3 with reference TRBV2 and TRBJ2-7 gives the whole variable domain EPEVTQTPSHQVTQMGQEVILRCVPISNHLYFYWYRQILGQKVEFLVSFYNNEISEKSEIFDDQFSVERPDGSNFTLKIRSTKLEDSAMYFCASSEHSLQGGPYEQYFGPGTRLTVT.

This chain joins TRBV9 and TRBJ1-1; D gene unclear. The V and J ends lost 4 bases and 9 bases respectively, with 13 bases between them. The CDR3 consists of 12 residues. CDR1 is SGDLS and CDR2 is YYNGEE in the germline V gene. CDR3 bases: TGTGCCAGCAGCTCGGCAGGTAGTAAAGCTTTCTTT. As protein: CASSSAGSKAFF.

The chain employs TRBV6-1 and TRBJ1-4, with D tentatively TRBD1 (6 bases). Deletions cut 2 bases from V and 7 bases from J, with 14 bases between. The germline CDR1 and CDR2 sequences are MNHNS and SASEGT. The length of the CDR3 is 15 residues. The CDR3 nucleotides are TGTGCCAGCAGTGAACAACAGGGCCGCCGTGAAAAACTGTTTTTT. This sequence encodes CASSEQQGRREKLFF.

This clonotype was counted only a few times. The rearrangement uses TRBV9 and TRBJ1-2; the match to TRBD1 covers 9 bases. In germline, CDR1 is SGDLS, CDR2 YYNGEE. CDR3 length: 15 residues. The junction had 11 bases not matched to a gene; V was cut back by 4 bases and J by 7 bases. CDR3 DNA: TGTGCCAGCAGCCAAACGCCGGGACAGGGCCCTGGCTACACCTTC. It is translated as CASSQTPGQGPGYTF.

This clonotype has only a few counts. The CDR3 sequence: CASSSTVGLAANTGELFF. In DNA form, the CDR3 reads TGTGCCAGCAGTTCGACAGTGGGACTAGCGGCGAACACCGGGGAGCTGTTTTTT. The rearrangement joins TRBV12-3 or TRBV12-4 to TRBJ2-2; 11 bases are shared with TRBD2. The CDR3 extends over 18 amino acids. With 4 bases clipped from V and 0 bases from J, the junction kept 7 bases outside the gene matches.

This clonotype was seen only a few times. The V call is TRBV2, the J call TRBJ2-1, with 9 nucleotides matching TRBD2. Germline trimming cut 7 bases from V and 8 bases from J; bases unmatched to any gene: 6. CDR3 length equals 13 residues. Germline CDR1 is SNHLY and CDR2 is FYNNEI. CDR3 in DNA: TGTGCCAGCAAGGCGGGAGGGGTATATGAGCAGTTCTTC. Its translation is CASKAGGVYEQFF.

The genes are TRBV11-1 and TRBJ2-6; 10 nucleotides match TRBD1. V was pared by 9 bases and J by 4 bases, with 12 bases of the junction left unmatched. CDR3 length: 17 residues. The germline gives CDR1 SGHAT, CDR2 FQDESV (reference sequence). The CDR3 coding sequence is TGTGCCAGTCAGCCCGGGACAGGGGAATCCGGGGCCAACGTCCTGACTTTC. It yields the protein CASQPGTGESGANVLTF.

This clonotype came up a few times. V is TRBV4-3 and J is TRBJ2-1; a weak D match, TRBD2 (5 bases). Per germline, CDR1 LGHNA and CDR2 YSLEER. Trimming shortened V by 0 bases and J by 5 bases, and 17 bases separated the two germline ends. This CDR3 is 17 amino acids long. CDR3 coding DNA: TGCGCCAGCAGCCAAGAATTAAACGCCCTAGCCCACAATGAGCAGTTCTTC. As protein: CASSQELNALAHNEQFF.

The rearrangement links TRBV3-1 to TRBJ2-2, with 8 bases fitting TRBD1. CDR3 length equals 14 residues. J was trimmed by 3 bases and V by 7 bases; bases with no gene match: 4. Germline V lookup: CDR1 LGHDT, CDR2 YNNKEL (reference sequence). The CDR3 DNA follows: TGTGCCAGCACCGACAGGGGAGACACCGGGGAGCTGTTTTTT. Its protein is CASTDRGDTGELFF.

The genes are TRBV18 and TRBJ1-1; D uncertain. Germline V CDR1 and CDR2: KGHSH, LQKENI. The CDR3 spans 15 residues. Trimming cost V 1 base and J 0 bases, with 9 bases left between them. CDR3 sequence reads: CASSPLAQMNTEAFF. Here the CDR3 DNA reads TGTGCCAGCTCACCACTGGCCCAAATGAACACTGAAGCTTTCTTT.

This clonotype was counted only a few times. The chain couples TRBV7-6 to TRBJ2-3, with 13 positions matching TRBD2. CDR1 SGHVS and CDR2 FNYEAQ come from the germline V gene. The CDR3 loop spans 16 amino acids. The ends lost 2 bases at V and 4 bases at J; junction bases unmatched: 3. CDR3 DNA sequence: TGTGCCAGCAGCTTATGGGGACTAGCGGGGCCAGATACGCAGTATTTT. Its translation is CASSLWGLAGPDTQYF.

V gene TRBV6-2 or TRBV6-3 combines with J gene TRBJ1-5, with a tentative D call TRBD1 (5 bases). This CDR3 is built from 15 residues. Trimming pared 7 bases from V and 5 bases from J, leaving 18 bases between. Germline CDR1 is MNHEY and CDR2 is SVGEGT. The CDR3: CASNPRGGWDQPQHF. The DNA for the CDR3 is TGTGCCAGCAACCCCCGGGGGGGGTGGGATCAGCCCCAGCATTTT.

This clonotype has a handful of counts. V is TRBV7-2 and J is TRBJ2-5; the match to TRBD2 covers 11 bases. V lost 3 bases to trimming and J lost 5 bases; unmatched junction nucleotides: 2. Germline lookup yields CDR1 SGHTA and CDR2 FQGNSA. CDR3 size: 14 residues. The CDR3 sequence: CASSFSGGGETQYF. The CDR3 DNA reads TGTGCCAGCAGCTTTAGCGGGGGGGGTGAGACCCAGTACTTC. Combining the CDR3 with reference TRBV7-2 and TRBJ2-5 gives the whole variable domain GAGVSQSPSNKVTEKGKDVELRCDPISGHTALYWYRQSLGQGLEFLIYFQGNSAPDKSGLPSDRFSAERTGGSVSTLTIQRTQQEDSAVYLCASSFSGGGETQYFGPGTRLLVL.

The chain links TRBV19 to TRBJ2-3; TRBD1 aligns across 8 bases. This CDR3 is built from 15 residues. Trimming took 8 bases from V and 2 from J; bases not matched to a gene: 9. Per the germline V gene, CDR1 is LNHDA and CDR2 is SQIVND (reference sequence). DNA of the CDR3: TGTGCCAGTGGTCCCCGGGACAGGAACACAGATACGCAGTATTTT. The encoded protein is CASGPRDRNTDTQYF.

The rearrangement links TRBV28 to TRBJ2-7, with D perhaps TRBD2 (5 bases). Trimming took 1 base from V and 0 from J, leaving 10 bases between them. Germline-derived CDR1 and CDR2 are MDHEN and SYDVKM. The CDR3 length is 15 residues. The chain's CDR3 is CASSLFGVNSYEQYF. The CDR3 nucleotides read TGTGCCAGCAGTTTATTCGGGGTTAACTCCTACGAGCAGTACTTC.

This chain links TRBV7-9 with TRBJ1-1; 7 bases align to TRBD1. V gave up 6 bases and J gave up 0 bases; unmatched junction bases: 4. Germline CDR1 is SEHNR and CDR2 is FQNEAQ (reference sequence). The CDR3 sequence is 14 residues long. CDR3 loop: CASRDREMNTEAFF. The DNA for the CDR3 is TGTGCCAGCAGAGACAGGGAGATGAACACTGAAGCTTTCTTT.

The chain recombines TRBV3-1 with TRBJ2-7; 7 nucleotides align to TRBD1. CDR3 length: 15 amino acids. The V gene end was trimmed by 0 bases and the J gene end by 3 bases; junction bases not matched to a gene: 5. Germline-derived CDR1 and CDR2 are LGHDT and YNNKEL (reference sequence). The CDR3 spells CASSQDPTGIYEQYF. DNA of the CDR3: TGTGCCAGCAGCCAAGATCCGACAGGGATCTACGAGCAGTACTTC.

This clonotype came up once. The V call is TRBV12-3 or TRBV12-4, the J call TRBJ2-1, with D possibly TRBD1 on 5 matching bases. This CDR3 comprises 14 residues. Deletions cut 8 bases from V and 4 bases from J, with 15 bases between. The CDR3 DNA reads as TGTGCCAGCTCGTACGTGGGGCGGTACAATGAGCAGTTCTTC. Translating gives CASSYVGRYNEQFF.

V gene TRBV6-1 combines with J gene TRBJ2-1; 11 positions agree with TRBD2. The CDR3 spans 14 residues. Germline V gene data show CDR1 as MNHNS and CDR2 as SASEGT. Trimming cost V 6 bases and J 4 bases; bases outside gene matches: 2. DNA for the CDR3: TGTGCCAGCAGGGGACTAGCGGAGTACAATGAGCAGTTCTTC. Translation: CASRGLAEYNEQFF.